This is a list of T cell receptor beta chains from one sample in a study of T cells after yellow fever vaccination. TCRdb reprocessed the 5' RACE reads via MiXCR and lists one record per CDR3 protein. Of 450,000 to 550,000 distinct CDR3 sequences listed, about 19% are singletons. Sequencing was performed on PBMCs, taken 15 days after the yellow fever booster vaccination. These receptors all come from a man under 40 who received the YFV17D yellow fever vaccine. Both conserved end residues are part of each CDR3. D genes are given only for firm matches. Clone size is given for some rows only: seen once, a few or many times, or a class if the clone is expanded.

clone size,V gene,J gene,D gene,CDR3 protein,CDR3 DNA
few,TRBV5-1,TRBJ2-1,TRBD2,CASSKPSGLNEQFF,TGCGCCAGCAGCAAACCTAGCGGACTCAATGAGCAGTTCTTC
few,TRBV20-1,TRBJ2-3,TRBD2,CSAYTSGRAGSTDTQYF,TGCAGTGCTTACACTAGCGGGAGGGCCGGGAGCACAGATACGCAGTATTTT
few,TRBV20-1,TRBJ2-7,NA,CSAERGNPGEQYF,TGCAGTGCTGAACGGGGGAACCCGGGCGAGCAGTACTTC
NA,TRBV12-3/TRBV12-4,TRBJ2-3,NA,CASSHLDRSSTDTQYF,TGTGCCAGCAGTCACCTAGACCGATCTAGCACAGATACGCAGTATTTT
NA,TRBV5-1,TRBJ2-1,TRBD2,CASSIEASGSNEQFF,TGCGCCAGCAGCATTGAGGCTAGCGGGAGCAATGAGCAGTTCTTC
NA,TRBV7-2,TRBJ1-2,NA,CASSLVGDHTNYGYTF,TGTGCCAGCAGCTTAGTAGGGGACCATACTAACTATGGCTACACCTTC
NA,TRBV30,TRBJ2-7,NA,CAWRAAGWGSYEQYF,TGTGCCTGGAGGGCCGCGGGATGGGGGAGCTACGAGCAGTACTTC
NA,TRBV27,TRBJ2-7,NA,CASRKLGIVDEQYF,TGTGCCAGTCGCAAGTTAGGGATTGTGGACGAGCAGTACTTC
NA,TRBV20-1,TRBJ2-7,NA,CSARGEGGYEQYF,TGCAGTGCTAGGGGGGAAGGGGGCTACGAGCAGTACTTC
NA,TRBV7-6,TRBJ2-1,TRBD2,CASSFLLAGGHDPLNNEQFF,TGTGCCAGCAGCTTTCTACTAGCGGGAGGTCACGACCCTCTAAACAATGAGCAGTTCTTC